One and the same sample provided the 15 T cell receptor beta chains below, sequenced in a study of cytotoxic CD8 clonotypes in ibrutinib-treated CLL. The assay was immunoSEQ multiplex PCR, and TCRdb's table has in-frame clones only and misses some. This sample yields approximately 100,000 clones, of which approximately 71% are seen a single time; approximately 25% belongs to the top ten. Sequenced material: PBMCs, taken after 24 months of ibrutinib treatment. The receptor source for this set is a human donor with chronic lymphocytic leukemia.

At least ten counts were recorded for this clone. This chain joins TRBV5-6 and TRBJ2-1; D remains unclear. The ends were cut back, 0 bases at V and 12 bases at J, with 10 bases in the middle. The CDR3 is 12 residues long. Germline V gives CDR1 SGHDT, CDR2 YYEEEE. CDR3 in amino acids: CASSLGPRWQFF. The CDR3 DNA sequence: TGTGCCAGCAGCTTGGGCCCGCGATGGCAGTTCTTC.

This clone turned up a few times. This sample includes further DNA sequences coding for the same CDR3. CDR3 residues: CASSPGGNQPQHF. The CDR3, as DNA: TGTGCCAGCTCACCAGGCGGAAATCAGCCCCAGCATTTT. The chain carries TRBV18 and TRBJ1-5; no clear D. Germline assignment: CDR1 KGHSH and CDR2 LQKENI. The CDR3 spans 13 residues. V lost 2 bases to trimming and J lost 4 bases, with 6 bases between them.

The rearrangement links TRBV6-1 to TRBJ2-7; TRBD1 matches 8 bases. The V segment lost 4 bases and the J segment 2 bases; nucleotides outside the gene matches: 4. The germline gives CDR1 MNHNS, CDR2 SASEGT. This CDR3 comprises 14 residues. The CDR3 DNA follows: TGTGCCAGCAGTGGGGGGACAGGAACCTACGAGCAGTACTTC. This sequence encodes CASSGGTGTYEQYF.

This clone was seen repeatedly, ten times or more. The chain uses TRBV21-1 and TRBJ2-1; the table's D call, TRBD1, was not checked against the DNA. TRBV21-1 is given as a pseudogene. The CDR3 is made up of 15 amino acids. The CDR3 sequence: CASSKAQGSYNEQFF. CDR3 coding DNA: TGTGCCAGCAGCAAAGCTCAGGGCTCCTACAATGAGCAGTTCTTC.

CDR3 amino acids: CASSPRAGESSRGYEQYF. The CDR3 DNA reads as TGTGCCAGCAGCCCTCGGGCAGGGGAGTCCTCTAGGGGTTACGAGCAGTACTTC. The V call is TRBV9, the J call TRBJ2-7, with a possible D match to TRBD1 (6 bases). The CDR3 length is 18 residues. Germline-derived CDR1 and CDR2 are SGDLS and YYNGEE. Trimming cost V 4 bases and J 4 bases, with 27 bases left between them. The full variable domain, in which reference TRBV9 and TRBJ2-7 provide the parts outside the CDR3, is DSGVTQTPKHLITATGQRVTLRCSPRSGDLSVYWYQQSLDQGLQFLIQYYNGEERAKGNILERFSAQQFPDLHSELNLSSLELGDSALYFCASSPRAGESSRGYEQYFGPGTRLTVT.

The rearrangement joins TRBV7-8 to TRBJ2-3; 8 bases align to TRBD2. There are 15 residues in the CDR3. Germline V gives CDR1 SGHVS, CDR2 FQNEAQ. The V segment lost 2 bases and the J segment 7 bases; nucleotides outside the gene matches: 8. CDR3 sequence reads: CASSLSSGSVNTQYF. For the CDR3, the DNA is TGTGCCAGCAGCTTATCCAGCGGGAGTGTTAATACGCAGTATTTT.

This chain uses TRBV7-3 with TRBJ2-5; D gene uncertain. Germline V gene sequence: CDR1 SGHTA, CDR2 FQGTGA. Trimming pared 3 bases from V and 1 base from J, leaving 6 bases between. The CDR3 sequence is 13 residues long. The CDR3 region has the DNA TGTGCCAGCAGCTTCAACCGCCAAGAGACCCAGTACTTC. Protein: CASSFNRQETQYF. The whole variable domain, filled in from reference TRBV7-3 and TRBJ2-5, reads GAGVSQTPSNKVTEKGKYVELRCDPISGHTALYWYRQSLGQGPEFLIYFQGTGAADDSGLPNDRFFAVRPEGSVSTLKIQRTERGDSAVYLCASSFNRQETQYFGPGTRLLVL.

The J gene is TRBJ1-1, the V gene TRBV10-3; D is unclear. CDR3 size: 13 residues. Trimming left V 6 bases short and J 1 base short, with 9 bases between. The V gene's germline CDR1 is ENHRY and CDR2 SYGVKD. As DNA, the CDR3 is TGTGCCATCAGGAGCCACCAGAACACTGAAGCTTTCTTT. It is translated as CAIRSHQNTEAFF.

The chain's CDR3 is CASSRYNEQFF. CDR3 DNA sequence: TGTGCCAGCTCAAGGTATAATGAGCAGTTCTTC. The rearrangement uses TRBV18 and TRBJ2-1; D remains unclear. The CDR3 is made up of 11 amino acids. V lost 5 bases and J lost 7, with 6 bases in between. Germline CDR1 and CDR2: KGHSH and LQKENI.

The J gene is TRBJ1-5, the V gene TRBV27; 7 bases align to TRBD1. CDR3 length: 15 amino acids. Per germline, CDR1 MNHEY and CDR2 SMNVEV (reference sequence). The ends lost 6 bases at V and 0 bases at J; junction bases unmatched: 5. DNA for the CDR3: TGTGCCAGCAGCCTCCAGGGGGGTAGCAATCAGCCCCAGCATTTT. This codes for CASSLQGGSNQPQHF.

The sample holds many counts of this clone. The chain has TRBV7-9 and TRBJ2-1; 8 nucleotides line up with TRBD2. CDR1 and CDR2 from the germline V gene are SEHNR and FQNEAQ (reference sequence). V gave up 2 bases and J gave up 7 bases; unmatched junction bases: 7. The CDR3 is 15 residues long. CDR3 loop: CASSLSVAGLNEQFF. CDR3 DNA: TGTGCCAGCAGCTTATCGGTAGCGGGGCTTAATGAGCAGTTCTTC.

This clone occurred once. The rearrangement links TRBV28 to TRBJ2-7; D is possibly TRBD1 or TRBD2 (5 bases each). The CDR3 covers 14 residues. Trimming removed 10 bases from V and 0 bases from J, with 16 bases in between. Germline V gene sequence: CDR1 MDHEN, CDR2 SYDVKM. The CDR3 nucleotides read TGTGCCATCCAGGGCCGGGACCCCTCCTACGAGCAGTACTTC. It specifies CAIQGRDPSYEQYF.

The V and J genes are TRBV9 and TRBJ2-1, with TRBD2 as a possible D gene (5 bases). The CDR3 is 15 amino acids. CDR1 is SGDLS and CDR2 is YYNGEE in the germline V gene. V dropped 4 bases and J dropped 6 bases, with 17 bases sitting between them. The CDR3 DNA reads TGTGCCAGCAGCCTCCGAACGGGGATGCCCAATGAGCAGTTCTTC. It is translated as CASSLRTGMPNEQFF. Full variable domain (outside the CDR3, taken from reference TRBV9 and TRBJ2-1): DSGVTQTPKHLITATGQRVTLRCSPRSGDLSVYWYQQSLDQGLQFLIQYYNGEERAKGNILERFSAQQFPDLHSELNLSSLELGDSALYFCASSLRTGMPNEQFFGPGTRLTVL.

This clone was detected only a few times. The chain links TRBV7-9 to TRBJ2-7, with a weak D call TRBD2 (6 bases). Germline values: CDR1 SEHNR, CDR2 FQNEAQ (reference sequence). The germline V and J ends were trimmed by 10 bases and 5 bases, with 21 bases remaining between them. The CDR3 runs 14 residues. CDR3 DNA: TGTGCCACATCAATCCTCGGCGGGATCAACGAGCAGTACTTC. It translates to CATSILGGINEQYF.

The V and J genes are TRBV7-2 and TRBJ2-1; D may be TRBD2 (5 bases). Trimming left V 3 bases short and J 0 bases short, with 9 bases between. Germline V lookup: CDR1 SGHTA, CDR2 FQGNSA. CDR3 length: 15 amino acids. As DNA, the CDR3 is TGTGCCAGCAGCTTGGGCGGAGGCTCCTACAATGAGCAGTTCTTC. Translation: CASSLGGGSYNEQFF.